The 22 T cell receptor beta chains listed next were all sequenced from one sample in a study of CD8 T cells in ankylosing spondylitis. TCRdb analysed the 5' RACE reads with MiXCR anew, one entry per CDR3 protein. The sample holds hundreds of thousands of distinct CDR3 sequences, 20% to 25% seen once. Sequenced: blood, either unsorted or a sorted T cell fraction (not recorded which). These receptors came from a male donor with ankylosing spondylitis or in good health (not recorded which).

This clonotype was seen repeatedly, ten times or more. The chain joins TRBV12-3 or TRBV12-4 to TRBJ2-1; D ambiguous. V was trimmed by 5 bases and J by 6 bases, leaving 8 bases between them. The CDR3 sequence is 12 residues long. The CDR3 bases are TGTGCCAGCAGTCCGGGTTCCAATGAGCAGTTCTTC. Encoded protein: CASSPGSNEQFF.

The chain employs TRBV4-1 and TRBJ1-1; 10 bases match TRBD1. The germline CDR1 and CDR2 sequences are MGHRA and YSYEKL. This CDR3 region has 15 residues. With V trimmed by 3 bases and J by 3 bases, 4 bases remained unmatched. The CDR3 sequence: CASSHRQGAHTEAFF. For the CDR3, the DNA is TGCGCCAGCAGCCATAGACAGGGGGCCCACACTGAAGCTTTCTTT.

The chain carries TRBV12-3 or TRBV12-4 and TRBJ2-7; TRBD2 matches at 7 bases. The CDR3 sequence is 14 residues long. With 3 bases clipped from V and 6 bases from J, the junction kept 8 bases outside the gene matches. CDR3 sequence (DNA): TGTGCCAGCAGTTTGGCAGGGAGGGGAGGCGAGCAGTACTTC. Translated, it gives CASSLAGRGGEQYF.

The J gene is TRBJ2-1, the V gene TRBV19; D may be TRBD1 (6 bases). Per the germline V gene, CDR1 is LNHDA and CDR2 is SQIVND (reference sequence). V shed 5 bases and J shed 4 bases, with 9 bases lying between them. The CDR3 spans 13 residues. CDR3 protein: CASSVDRYNEQFF. For the CDR3, the DNA is TGTGCCAGTAGTGTGGACAGATACAATGAGCAGTTCTTC.

The V call is TRBV6-1, the J call TRBJ2-7; weak D call: TRBD1 (5 bases). CDR3 length: 16 residues. The germline V and J ends were trimmed by 1 base and 2 bases, with 15 bases remaining between them. Germline CDR1 and CDR2: MNHNS and SASEGT. The CDR3 region has the DNA TGTGCCAGCAGTGAAGTCGGACACCACATCGCCTACGAGCAGTACTTC. Residues: CASSEVGHHIAYEQYF.

The rearrangement links TRBV6-1 to TRBJ1-5, with D unclear. CDR3 length: 12 residues. Trimming left V 7 bases short and J 5 bases short, with 9 bases between. Looked up from germline, CDR1 is MNHNS and CDR2 is SASEGT. CDR3 in amino acids: CASMMEDQPQHF. The CDR3 coding sequence is TGTGCCAGCATGATGGAGGATCAGCCCCAGCATTTT.

This clonotype was observed a few times. The rearrangement links TRBV14 to TRBJ1-3; D is unresolved. CDR1 is SGHDN and CDR2 is FVKESK in the germline V gene. Trimming removed 0 bases at V and 1 base at J, with 10 bases between. This CDR3 contains 16 residues. The CDR3 DNA sequence: TGTGCCAGCAGCCAAGAGGGAGGACGTTCTGGAAACACCATATATTTT. Translated, it gives CASSQEGGRSGNTIYF.

V and J are TRBV7-9 and TRBJ2-7; the D is unclear. The CDR3 contains 12 residues. Germline assignment: CDR1 SEHNR and CDR2 FQNEAQ (reference sequence). V gave up 5 bases and J gave up 3 bases, with 8 bases separating them. CDR3 sequence: CASSTHSYEQYF. The CDR3 DNA is TGTGCCAGCAGCACGCACAGCTACGAGCAGTACTTC.

The genes are TRBV30 and TRBJ2-1; TRBD2 matches at 10 bases. Trimming removed 4 bases from V and 1 base from J; junction bases left unmatched: 10. The germline CDR1 and CDR2 sequences are GTSNPN and SVGIG (reference sequence). The CDR3 is 17 amino acids. The CDR3 DNA reads TGTGCCTGGATGGGTTGGGCTAGCGGGGGTTCCTACAATGAGCAGTTCTTC. It codes for CAWMGWASGGSYNEQFF.

This clonotype was picked up a small number of times. The gene calls are TRBV10-3 and TRBJ2-7; D remains ambiguous. Germline CDR1 ENHRY, CDR2 SYGVKD. V was cut by 8 bases and J by 6 bases, with 11 bases left in between. The CDR3 loop spans 11 amino acids. The CDR3 spells CAIGVPGEQYF. The CDR3 nucleotides read TGTGCCATCGGGGTTCCGGGCGAGCAGTACTTC.

This clonotype was detected only a few times. The chain recombines TRBV7-9 with TRBJ2-3; tentative D call: TRBD1 (6 bases). Germline values: CDR1 SEHNR, CDR2 FQNEAQ (reference sequence). The CDR3 runs to 14 residues. The V gene lost 4 bases and the J gene lost 7 bases, with 15 bases spanning the gap. CDR3 nucleotides: TGTGCCAGCAGCTCGACAGGATCGGGGAATACGCAGTATTTT. The encoded protein is CASSSTGSGNTQYF.

Comment on this clonotype: The junction shows a germline mismatch at one end, possibly a read error. The V and J genes are TRBV7-7 and TRBJ2-5, with D possibly being TRBD1 or TRBD2 (5 bases each). Per the germline V gene, CDR1 is SSHAT and CDR2 is FNYEAQ (reference sequence). This CDR3 is built from 15 residues. DNA for the CDR3: TGTGCTAGCAGCTTCACGGCCGGGACGCAAGAGACCCAGTACTTC. Its translation is CASSFTAGTQETQYF.

This clonotype was picked up a small number of times. The chain carries TRBV2 and TRBJ2-3, with a weak D call TRBD2 (5 bases). Trimming left V 7 bases short and J 4 bases short, with 21 bases between. Per the germline V gene, CDR1 is SNHLY and CDR2 is FYNNEI. The CDR3 extends over 16 amino acids. DNA of the CDR3: TGTGCCAGCATCGACCGCTACGGGTCGGAGGCAGATACGCAGTATTTT. It specifies CASIDRYGSEADTQYF.

The gene calls are TRBV7-9 and TRBJ1-1; D is ambiguous. Germline values: CDR1 SEHNR, CDR2 FQNEAQ (reference sequence). The V and J ends lost 8 bases and 1 base respectively, with 8 bases between them. The CDR3 sequence is 12 residues long. CDR3: CASGIENTEAFF. CDR3 DNA sequence: TGTGCCAGCGGAATTGAGAACACTGAAGCTTTCTTT.

This clonotype appeared once. The V call is TRBV25-1, the J call TRBJ2-1; 9 nucleotides match TRBD1. J was trimmed by 4 bases and V by 6 bases; bases with no gene match: 4. The CDR3 loop spans 14 amino acids. Per the germline V gene, CDR1 is MGHDK and CDR2 is SYGVNS. The chain's CDR3 is CASRKGQGYNEQFF. CDR3 DNA: TGTGCCAGCAGGAAGGGACAGGGATACAATGAGCAGTTCTTC.

There are many counts of this clonotype. The J gene is TRBJ2-7, the V gene TRBV29-1; D is unclear. There are 12 residues in the CDR3. Looked up from germline, CDR1 is SQVTM and CDR2 is ANQGSEA. V lost 2 bases and J lost 2, with 7 bases in between. CDR3 amino acids: CSVESAAYEQYF. The CDR3 nucleotides are TGCAGCGTTGAATCGGCGGCCTACGAGCAGTACTTC.

This clonotype was detected only a few times. The rearrangement links TRBV12-3 or TRBV12-4 to TRBJ2-2; D may be TRBD2 (5 bases). The length of the CDR3 is 15 residues. Trimming removed 6 bases at V and 0 bases at J, with 11 bases between. The CDR3 region is CASSPGIPNTGELFF. The DNA of the CDR3 is TGTGCCAGCAGCCCGGGGATTCCGAACACCGGGGAGCTGTTTTTT.

The rearrangement links TRBV6-6 to TRBJ1-5; D perhaps matches TRBD1 (6 bases). Trimming pared 7 bases from V and 1 base from J, leaving 8 bases between. The CDR3 sequence is 13 residues long. The germline V gene encodes CDR1 MNHNY and CDR2 SVGAGI (reference sequence). The CDR3 DNA follows: TGTGCCAGCATGAGGGGGAGCAATCAGCCCCAGCATTTT. Protein sequence: CASMRGSNQPQHF.

Note on this clonotype: Sequence at one end of the junction differs from germline and may be a read error. The genes are TRBV12-3 or TRBV12-4 and TRBJ1-1; D possibly corresponds to TRBD1 (6 bases). The CDR3 extends over 14 amino acids. As DNA, the CDR3 is TGTGCCAGCAGTTTCGGGGGGCTGGGGACTGAAGCCTTCTTT. Translation: CASSFGGLGTEAFF.

V is TRBV12-5 and J is TRBJ2-1, with TRBD1 as a possible D gene (6 bases). CDR1 LGHNT and CDR2 FRNRAP come from the germline V gene. This CDR3 contains 14 residues. V was cut by 1 base and J by 9 bases, with 13 bases left in between. CDR3 bases: TGTGCTAGTGGTTTGGCCAAACAGGGATTTGAGCAGTTCTTC. Translation: CASGLAKQGFEQFF.

This clonotype turned up a few times. V and J are TRBV12-3 or TRBV12-4 and TRBJ2-2; D not certain. V lost 6 bases to trimming and J lost 6 bases, with 11 bases between them. The CDR3 is 13 amino acids. The CDR3 reads CASSYITAGELFF. For the CDR3, the DNA is TGTGCCAGCAGCTACATTACAGCCGGGGAGCTGTTTTTT.

The rearrangement links TRBV10-2 to TRBJ2-3; TRBD2 agrees at 8 bases. Unmatched junction bases numbered 5, after V lost 3 bases and J lost 3 bases. From germline, CDR1 is WSHSY and CDR2 SAAADI. This CDR3 spans 15 amino acids. The CDR3 loop is CASSDSGGRTDTQYF. DNA of the CDR3: TGCGCCAGCAGTGATTCGGGCGGGAGGACAGATACGCAGTATTTT.